The 32 T cell receptor beta chains in this list originate from one sample, sequenced in a study of blood T cell repertoires in COVID-19. Method: immunoSEQ multiplex PCR; TCRdb's copy keeps in-frame clones and lacks some. The sample has about 440,000 clones, 90% seen once. The specimen sequenced was PBMCs or T cells enriched from blood (not recorded which). Every receptor here comes from a man between 18 and 35 years old who had recovered from COVID-19.

This clone has only a few counts. The chain is built from TRBV9 and TRBJ2-1, with TRBD1 matching over 7 bases. J was trimmed by 2 bases and V by 2 bases; bases with no gene match: 4. Germline V gene data show CDR1 as SGDLS and CDR2 as YYNGEE. The CDR3 is 15 amino acids. For the CDR3, the DNA is TGTGCCAGCAGCGTGACCGGGACAGCCTACAATGAGCAGTTCTTC. Its protein product is CASSVTGTAYNEQFF.

The chain uses TRBV7-2 and TRBJ1-2; 8 nucleotides line up with TRBD1. V was clipped by 2 bases and J by 4 bases; unmatched bases: 6. This CDR3 is built from 15 residues. Germline CDR1 and CDR2: SGHTA and FQGNSA. The CDR3 sequence: CASSLSRGRTYGYTF. CDR3 coding DNA: TGTGCCAGCAGCTTAAGCAGGGGGCGTACCTATGGCTACACCTTC.

The chain uses TRBV4-1 and TRBJ2-1, with D unclear. Trimming removed 0 bases from V and 4 bases from J, with 7 bases in between. The germline V gene encodes CDR1 MGHRA and CDR2 YSYEKL. This CDR3 region has 14 residues. The CDR3 is CASSQENRYNEQFF. CDR3 DNA: TGCGCCAGCAGCCAAGAAAATCGGTACAATGAGCAGTTCTTC.

This chain links TRBV2 with TRBJ1-5; no definite D call. V lost 7 bases and J lost 3, with 7 bases in between. Germline loops: CDR1 SNHLY, CDR2 FYNNEI. This CDR3 region has 12 residues. The CDR3 region is CASTEANQPQHF. The CDR3 DNA is TGTGCCAGCACGGAGGCCAATCAGCCCCAGCATTTT.

This rearrangement joins TRBV7-9 to TRBJ2-3; 8 bases agree with TRBD2. V lost 3 bases to trimming and J lost 4 bases; unmatched junction nucleotides: 3. This CDR3 spans 14 amino acids. Germline loops: CDR1 SEHNR, CDR2 FQNEAQ (reference sequence). CDR3 DNA: TGTGCCAGCAGCTTCATCGGGGGGGCAGATACGCAGTATTTT. Translation: CASSFIGGADTQYF.

The V call is TRBV16, the J call TRBJ2-7, with D perhaps matching TRBD2 (6 bases). Deletions cut 1 base from V and 9 bases from J, with 34 bases between. Germline loops: CDR1 KGHSY, CDR2 FQNENV. The CDR3 consists of 20 residues. DNA of the CDR3: TGTGCCAGCAGCCAATGGGTAGGGTTCAACCGGGGGACCCTGGCGGAAGTGCAGTACTTC. Its protein product is CASSQWVGFNRGTLAEVQYF.

The CDR3 region has the DNA TGTGCCAGCAGTTACTCGGGCACTTACTACGAGCAGTACTTC. Translation: CASSYSGTYYEQYF. The chain recombines TRBV6-6 with TRBJ2-7; D unresolved. In germline, CDR1 is MNHNY, CDR2 SVGAGI (reference sequence). This CDR3 comprises 14 residues. With 0 bases removed from V and 3 bases from J, the gap between germline ends came to 9 bases.

This chain connects TRBV5-6 to TRBJ1-5; 7 bases align to TRBD1. CDR1 SGHDT and CDR2 YYEEEE come from the germline V gene. V was clipped by 3 bases and J by 6 bases; unmatched bases: 12. This CDR3 has 16 amino acids. Here the CDR3 DNA reads TGTGCCAGCAGCTCTGCAGGGGGTAGTTTGGGTCAGCCCCAGCATTTT. It specifies CASSSAGGSLGQPQHF.

The chain has TRBV2 and TRBJ2-7; 9 positions agree with TRBD1. After removal of 6 bases from V and 6 bases from J, the junction contained 12 bases not matched to a gene. Per germline, CDR1 SNHLY and CDR2 FYNNEI. The length of the CDR3 is 15 residues. CDR3: CASRPRDRELSEQYF. CDR3 DNA sequence: TGTGCCAGCAGGCCCCGGGACAGGGAATTAAGCGAGCAGTACTTC.

This rearrangement joins TRBV5-1 to TRBJ1-4; 12 nucleotides align to TRBD1. The CDR3 has 16 amino acids. Per germline, CDR1 SGHRS and CDR2 YFSETQ. The trim removed 5 bases at V and 8 bases at J, leaving 10 bases unmatched. The CDR3 here is CASRSGTGGFEEKLFF. The CDR3, as DNA: TGCGCCAGCAGATCCGGGACAGGGGGCTTTGAGGAAAAACTGTTTTTT.

V is TRBV6-5 and J is TRBJ2-7; 8 bases fit TRBD1. Germline V lookup: CDR1 MNHEY, CDR2 SVGAGI. V shed 6 bases, J shed 5 bases, and the junction held 9 bases outside the gene matches. The CDR3 runs 14 residues. In nucleotides, the CDR3 is TGTGCCAGCAGCAGGGGGCAGGGGGCGAACGAGCAGTACTTC. It codes for CASSRGQGANEQYF.

This chain uses TRBV28 with TRBJ1-3; D is unclear. Trimming pared 2 bases from V and 2 bases from J, leaving 4 bases between. The CDR3 runs 13 residues. Germline loops: CDR1 MDHEN, CDR2 SYDVKM. In nucleotides, the CDR3 is TGTGCCAGCAGTTTAACTGCTGGAAACACCATATATTTT. It encodes CASSLTAGNTIYF.

The chain couples TRBV7-8 to TRBJ1-6; the match to TRBD1 covers 8 bases. The CDR3 length is 15 residues. Germline V gene data show CDR1 as SGHVS and CDR2 as FQNEAQ. Trimming removed 4 bases from V and 9 bases from J; junction bases left unmatched: 8. CDR3 DNA: TGTGCCAGCAGCTCCTGGACAGGGTTGGGTTCACCCCTCCACTTT. Translating gives CASSSWTGLGSPLHF.

This clone showed up just once. The V call is TRBV27, the J call TRBJ2-1; the match to TRBD2 covers 9 bases. Germline V gene data show CDR1 as MNHEY and CDR2 as SMNVEV (reference sequence). Unmatched junction bases numbered 5, after V lost 1 base and J lost 4 bases. The CDR3 spans 16 residues. CDR3 DNA: TGTGCCAGCAGTTTATTCAGCGGGGGGACTTACAATGAGCAGTTCTTC. This gives the protein CASSLFSGGTYNEQFF.

The V call is TRBV2, the J call TRBJ1-4; D is perhaps TRBD1 (5 bases). This CDR3 has 12 amino acids. V was clipped by 7 bases and J by 8 bases, with 11 bases between them. Germline-derived CDR1 and CDR2 are SNHLY and FYNNEI. In DNA, the CDR3 is TGTGCCAGCACCACGCCAGGGGAAAAACTGTTTTTT. Protein sequence: CASTTPGEKLFF.

Here the CDR3 DNA reads TGTGCCAGCAGTTTATCCAGTGCGGGGGGCAGGAGTAATGAAAAACTGTTTTTT. As protein: CASSLSSAGGRSNEKLFF. The genes are TRBV28 and TRBJ1-4; possible D gene TRBD1, 6 bases. This CDR3 has 18 residues. Germline V gene sequence: CDR1 MDHEN, CDR2 SYDVKM. V was cut by 1 base and J by 4 bases, with 19 bases left in between.

The chain combines TRBV19 with TRBJ1-1, with D perhaps TRBD1 (5 bases). Germline V gene data show CDR1 as LNHDA and CDR2 as SQIVND (reference sequence). This CDR3 has 16 amino acids. Deletions cut 5 bases from V and 0 bases from J, with 16 bases between. CDR3 amino acids: CASSPRGGKLNTEAFF. The CDR3 nucleotides are TGTGCCAGTAGTCCCCGGGGGGGAAAGTTGAACACTGAAGCTTTCTTT. The full variable domain, in which reference TRBV19 and TRBJ1-1 provide the parts outside the CDR3, is DGGITQSPKYLFRKEGQNVTLSCEQNLNHDAMYWYRQDPGQGLRLIYYSQIVNDFQKGDIAEGYSVSREKKESFPLTVTSAQKNPTAFYLCASSPRGGKLNTEAFFGQGTRLTVV.

The genes are TRBV2 and TRBJ2-5, with TRBD2 identical over 15 bases. Germline V CDR1 and CDR2: SNHLY, FYNNEI. V was clipped by 5 bases and J by 4 bases; unmatched bases: 8. The CDR3 runs to 17 residues. CDR3 protein: CASSLGLAGGKRETQYF. CDR3 DNA sequence: TGTGCCAGCAGTCTAGGACTAGCGGGAGGGAAGCGAGAGACCCAGTACTTC.

This chain connects TRBV27 to TRBJ1-5, with a possible D match to TRBD1 (5 bases). Trimming shortened V by 5 bases and J by 8 bases, and 16 bases separated the two germline ends. This CDR3 has 14 amino acids. CDR1 and CDR2 (germline): MNHEY, SMNVEV (reference sequence). The CDR3 region has the DNA TGTGCCAGCAGTCTGCAGGGCCGTCTAGAGCCCCAGCATTTT. This codes for CASSLQGRLEPQHF.

This chain uses TRBV5-8 with TRBJ2-3, with 9 bases aligning to TRBD2. Germline CDR1 SGHTS, CDR2 YDEGEE. V was clipped by 4 bases and J by 2 bases; unmatched bases: 11. The CDR3 has 17 amino acids. The CDR3 reads CASSPGRGGRVTDTQYF. As DNA, the CDR3 is TGTGCCAGCAGCCCGGGACGGGGCGGGAGGGTCACAGATACGCAGTATTTT.

The rearrangement joins TRBV6-5 to TRBJ1-2; TRBD1 agrees at 9 bases. After removal of 2 bases from V and 7 bases from J, the junction contained 2 bases not matched to a gene. Per germline, CDR1 MNHEY and CDR2 SVGAGI. The CDR3 totals 13 residues. The CDR3 bases are TGTGCCAGCAGTTACGAGACAGGGGGTGGCTACACCTTC. Its protein is CASSYETGGGYTF.

The chain has TRBV6-5 and TRBJ1-1, with D maybe TRBD1 (6 bases). Per germline, CDR1 MNHEY and CDR2 SVGAGI. The CDR3 loop spans 13 amino acids. Deletions cut 1 base from V and 6 bases from J, with 9 bases between. The CDR3 DNA reads TGTGCCAGCAGTTACTTAGACAGGCCTGAAGCTTTCTTT. Residues: CASSYLDRPEAFF.

This clone has just one count. Here the CDR3 reads CASSRVGPAETQYF. Written as DNA, the CDR3 is TGTGCCAGCAGCCGGGTGGGGCCCGCGGAGACCCAGTACTTC. This chain links TRBV7-3 with TRBJ2-5; a possible D gene is TRBD1 (5 bases). The CDR3 covers 14 residues. V lost 5 bases and J lost 5, with 15 bases in between. Germline V CDR1 and CDR2: SGHTA, FQGTGA.

DNA of the CDR3: TGTGCCAGCAGCTTGGTGGGACTAGCCAACACCGGGGAGCTGTTTTTT. Translation gives CASSLVGLANTGELFF. The V call is TRBV5-6, the J call TRBJ2-2, with TRBD2 matching 9 bases. Trimming at V came to 0 bases and at J to 2 bases, leaving 2 bases not matched to a gene. This CDR3 contains 16 residues. Germline V gene data show CDR1 as SGHDT and CDR2 as YYEEEE.

The table lists this clone with a count of one. The J gene is TRBJ2-1, the V gene TRBV28, with 10 positions matching TRBD2. This CDR3 has 15 residues. Germline CDR1 MDHEN, CDR2 SYDVKM. The J segment lost 5 bases and the V segment lost 6 bases, leaving 7 bases of the junction unmatched. CDR3 nucleotides: TGTGCCAGCAGCCCCGGGACTAGCGAAAACAATGAGCAGTTCTTC. The encoded protein is CASSPGTSENNEQFF.

The gene calls are TRBV5-4 and TRBJ2-7, with TRBD2 identical over 10 bases. The length of the CDR3 is 15 residues. V was pared by 4 bases and J by 5 bases, with 9 bases of the junction left unmatched. Germline CDR1 SGHNT, CDR2 YYREEE (reference sequence). The CDR3 reads CASSPQAGGPNEQYF. The CDR3 coding sequence is TGTGCCAGCAGCCCCCAAGCGGGAGGGCCCAACGAGCAGTACTTC.

The table lists this clone with a count of one. The genes are TRBV18 and TRBJ1-6, with D possibly matching TRBD1 (5 bases). Looked up from germline, CDR1 is KGHSH and CDR2 is LQKENI. This CDR3 has 15 residues. V lost 2 bases to trimming and J lost 5 bases, with 10 bases between them. CDR3 DNA sequence: TGTGCCAGCTCACCAGCGCGGGGGGATAATTCACCCCTCCACTTT. Protein product: CASSPARGDNSPLHF.

The chain recombines TRBV15 with TRBJ1-4, with D unclear. The germline V and J ends were trimmed by 1 base and 8 bases, with 5 bases remaining between them. The CDR3 is made up of 12 amino acids. The germline V gene has CDR1 LNHNV and CDR2 YYDKDF (reference sequence). The DNA for the CDR3 is TGTGCCACCAGCAGAGTTCGGGAAAAACTGTTTTTT. It yields the protein CATSRVREKLFF.

This chain uses TRBV5-1 with TRBJ2-3; TRBD2 matches at 8 bases. Germline V lookup: CDR1 SGHRS, CDR2 YFSETQ. V trimming: 4 bases; J trimming: 5 bases; junction bases outside the gene matches: 12. The CDR3 has 16 amino acids. For the CDR3, the DNA is TGCGCCAGCAGCCCCCTCGGGAGGGCCGGTGGAGATACGCAGTATTTT. It specifies CASSPLGRAGGDTQYF.

A few counts support this clone. This chain connects TRBV9 to TRBJ2-1; D is uncertain. There are 14 residues in the CDR3. The V end lost 0 bases, the J end lost 9 bases, and 13 bases lay between the germline ends. Germline loops: CDR1 SGDLS, CDR2 YYNGEE. CDR3 region: CASSVEPEYGEQFF. CDR3 sequence (DNA): TGTGCCAGCAGCGTAGAACCTGAGTACGGTGAGCAGTTCTTC.

A word on this clone: A junction boundary mismatches the germline segment, possibly from a read error. The V call is TRBV27, the J call TRBJ2-7, with TRBD1 as a possible D gene (6 bases). The CDR3 runs 12 residues. Germline-derived CDR1 and CDR2 are MNHEY and SMNVEV (reference sequence). CDR3 protein: CASSFTPLGHFF. Written as DNA, the CDR3 is TGTGCCAGCAGTTTCACCCCCTTGGGACACTTCTTC.

The CDR3 is CASSPSGRAPYEQFF. The CDR3 region has the DNA TGTGCCAGCAGTCCTAGCGGGAGGGCCCCATATGAGCAGTTCTTC. The V call is TRBV28, the J call TRBJ2-1; TRBD2 matches 12 bases. The CDR3 is 15 amino acids. Germline loops: CDR1 MDHEN, CDR2 SYDVKM. V shed 5 bases and J 8 bases; nucleotides not matched to a gene: 7. Full variable domain (missing parts from reference TRBV28 and TRBJ2-1): DVKVTQSSRYLVKRTGEKVFLECVQDMDHENMFWYRQDPGLGLRLIYFSYDVKMKEKGDIPEGYSVSREKKERFSLILESASTNQTSMYLCASSPSGRAPYEQFFGPGTRLTVL.